A selection of T cell receptor beta chains follows, all from one sample in a study of cytomegalovirus exposure and HLA in healthy donors. Measured with immunoSEQ multiplex PCR; TCRdb has only the in-frame clones, and not every one. The sample carries about 200,000 clones, roughly 83% recorded once. Sequenced input: PBMCs. These receptors were obtained from a male donor in good health and CMV-seropositive. Each CDR3 is given with its conserved first and last residue. Each record gives: CDR3 protein, J gene, V gene, clone size, D gene. The D gene is left open where the match is weak. Not every row has a clone size; where given, it reads once, few, many or a size class.

CDR3: CATSRSTGKSHQPQHF
J: TRBJ1-5
V: TRBV15
size: NA
D: NA

CDR3: CASSLLPGQGGVTNEQFF
J: TRBJ2-1
V: TRBV7-3
size: few
D: TRBD1

CDR3: CASSLAGTLSGEQYF
J: TRBJ2-7
V: TRBV5-1
size: few
D: NA

CDR3: CASSFLGGFEKTQYF
J: TRBJ2-5
V: TRBV5-1
size: NA
D: NA

CDR3: CASSVAPSGRTGTDTQYF
J: TRBJ2-3
V: TRBV9
size: NA
D: TRBD2

CDR3: CASSEEQGIKQPQHF
J: TRBJ1-5
V: TRBV6-1
size: NA
D: NA

CDR3: CASSRTGAVTGELFF
J: TRBJ2-2
V: TRBV14
size: NA
D: TRBD1

CDR3: CASQASGNTEAFF
J: TRBJ1-1
V: TRBV7-6
size: once
D: NA

CDR3: CASRGGQGPNEQYF
J: NA
V: TRBV6-5
size: NA
D: TRBD1

CDR3: CARSDSYEQYF
J: TRBJ2-7
V: TRBV27
size: NA
D: NA

CDR3: CASSLATSQETQYF
J: TRBJ2-5
V: TRBV7-6
size: NA
D: NA

CDR3: CASSPDWSYGYTF
J: TRBJ1-2
V: TRBV5-1
size: once
D: NA

CDR3: CARLDRGEQYF
J: TRBJ2-7
V: TRBV2
size: NA
D: TRBD1

CDR3: CASSLGAGTGELFF
J: TRBJ2-2
V: TRBV7-6
size: NA
D: NA

CDR3: CASRDGGGTEAFF
J: TRBJ1-1
V: TRBV7-3
size: NA
D: NA